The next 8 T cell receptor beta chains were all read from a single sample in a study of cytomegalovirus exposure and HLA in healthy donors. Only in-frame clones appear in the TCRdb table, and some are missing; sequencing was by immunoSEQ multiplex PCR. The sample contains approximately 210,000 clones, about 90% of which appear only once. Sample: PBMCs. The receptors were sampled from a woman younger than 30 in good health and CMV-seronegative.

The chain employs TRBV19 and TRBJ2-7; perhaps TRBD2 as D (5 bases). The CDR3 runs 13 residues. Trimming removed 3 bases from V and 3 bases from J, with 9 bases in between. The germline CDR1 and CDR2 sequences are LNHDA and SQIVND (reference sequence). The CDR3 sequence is CASSMSGNYEQYF. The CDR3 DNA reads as TGTGCCAGTAGTATGAGCGGCAACTACGAGCAGTACTTC.

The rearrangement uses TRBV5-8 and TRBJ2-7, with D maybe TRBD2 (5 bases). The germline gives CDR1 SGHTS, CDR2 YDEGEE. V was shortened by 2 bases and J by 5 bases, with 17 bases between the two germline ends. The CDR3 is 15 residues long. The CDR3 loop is CASSFTARLSNEQYF. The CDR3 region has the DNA TGTGCCAGCAGCTTCACCGCGAGACTATCTAACGAGCAGTACTTC.

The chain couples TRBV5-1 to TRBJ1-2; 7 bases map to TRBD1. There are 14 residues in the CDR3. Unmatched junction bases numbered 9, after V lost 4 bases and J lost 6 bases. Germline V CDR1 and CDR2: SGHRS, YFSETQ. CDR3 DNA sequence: TGCGCCAGCAGCCCCGACAGGGCCGGGGATGGCTACACCTTC. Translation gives CASSPDRAGDGYTF.

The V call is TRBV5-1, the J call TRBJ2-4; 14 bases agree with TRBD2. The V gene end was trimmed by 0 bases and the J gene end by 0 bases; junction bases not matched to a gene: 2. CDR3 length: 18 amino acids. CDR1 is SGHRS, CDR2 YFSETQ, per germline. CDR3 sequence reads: CASSLGTSGRLAKNIQYF. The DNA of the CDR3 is TGCGCCAGCAGCTTGGGGACTAGCGGGAGGTTAGCCAAAAACATTCAGTACTTC.

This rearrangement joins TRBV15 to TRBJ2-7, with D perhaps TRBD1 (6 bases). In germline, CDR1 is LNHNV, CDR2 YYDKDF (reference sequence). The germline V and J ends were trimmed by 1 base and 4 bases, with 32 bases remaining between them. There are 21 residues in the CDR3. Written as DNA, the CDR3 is TGTGCCACCAGCAGAGTGTTCAGGGGCCACAAATTGGGGGAGAGTGAATACGAGCAGTACTTC. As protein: CATSRVFRGHKLGESEYEQYF. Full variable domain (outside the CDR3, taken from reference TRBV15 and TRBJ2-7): DAMVIQNPRYQVTQFGKPVTLSCSQTLNHNVMYWYQQKSSQAPKLLFHYYDKDFNNEADTPDNFQSRRPNTSFCFLDIRSPGLGDTAMYLCATSRVFRGHKLGESEYEQYFGPGTRLTVT.

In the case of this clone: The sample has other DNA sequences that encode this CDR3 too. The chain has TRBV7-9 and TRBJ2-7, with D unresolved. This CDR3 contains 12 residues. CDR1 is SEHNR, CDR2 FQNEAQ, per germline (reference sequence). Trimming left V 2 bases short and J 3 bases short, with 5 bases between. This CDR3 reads CASSLTGYEQYF. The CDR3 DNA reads TGTGCCAGCAGCTTAACGGGCTACGAGCAGTACTTC.

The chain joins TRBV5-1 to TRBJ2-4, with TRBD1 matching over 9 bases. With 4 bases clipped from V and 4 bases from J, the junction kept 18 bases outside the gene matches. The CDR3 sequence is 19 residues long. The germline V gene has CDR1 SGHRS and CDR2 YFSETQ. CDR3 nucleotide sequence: TGCGCCAGCAGCCTACGTTACAGGGGGCCGAAACTAGATAAAAACATTCAGTACTTC. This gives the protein CASSLRYRGPKLDKNIQYF.

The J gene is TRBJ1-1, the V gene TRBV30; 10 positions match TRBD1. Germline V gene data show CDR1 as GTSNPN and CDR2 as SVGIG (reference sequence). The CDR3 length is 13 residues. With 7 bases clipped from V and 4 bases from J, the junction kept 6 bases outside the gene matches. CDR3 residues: CAYGQGVFTEAFF. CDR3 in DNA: TGTGCCTATGGACAGGGGGTGTTCACTGAAGCTTTCTTT.